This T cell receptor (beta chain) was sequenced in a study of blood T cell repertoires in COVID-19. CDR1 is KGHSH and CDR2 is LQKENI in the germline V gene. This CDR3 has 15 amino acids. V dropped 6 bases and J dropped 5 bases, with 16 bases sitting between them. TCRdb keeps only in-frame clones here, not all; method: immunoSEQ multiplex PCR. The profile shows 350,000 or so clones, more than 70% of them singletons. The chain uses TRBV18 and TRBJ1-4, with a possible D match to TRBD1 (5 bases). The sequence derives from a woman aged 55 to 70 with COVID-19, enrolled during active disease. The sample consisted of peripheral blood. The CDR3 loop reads CASSGFGGRNEKLFF. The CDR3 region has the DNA TGTGCCAGCTCGGGCTTTGGGGGGAGAAATGAAAAACTGTTTTTT.